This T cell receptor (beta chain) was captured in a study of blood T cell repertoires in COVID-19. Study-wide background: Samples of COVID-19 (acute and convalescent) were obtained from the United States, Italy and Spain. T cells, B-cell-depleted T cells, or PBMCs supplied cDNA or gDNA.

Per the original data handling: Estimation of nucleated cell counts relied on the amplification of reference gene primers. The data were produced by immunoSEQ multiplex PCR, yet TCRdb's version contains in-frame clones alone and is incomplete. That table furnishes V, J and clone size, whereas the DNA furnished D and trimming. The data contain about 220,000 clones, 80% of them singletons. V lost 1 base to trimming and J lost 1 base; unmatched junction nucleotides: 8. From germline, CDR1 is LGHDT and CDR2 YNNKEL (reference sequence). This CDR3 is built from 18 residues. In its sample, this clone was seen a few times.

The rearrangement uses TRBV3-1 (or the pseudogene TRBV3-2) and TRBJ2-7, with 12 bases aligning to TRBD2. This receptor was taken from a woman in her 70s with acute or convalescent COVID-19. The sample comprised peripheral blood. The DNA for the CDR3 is TGTGCCAGCAGCCAAGGACTAGCGGGGGCGCTACCTTCCTACGAGCAGTACTTC. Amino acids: CASSQGLAGALPSYEQYF.